This entry describes one TCR beta chain. Its antigen is not known. Germline values: CDR1 SGHTA, CDR2 FQGTGA. This CDR3 is 14 amino acids long. V was trimmed by 3 bases and J by 0 bases, leaving 8 bases between them. The record originates from a study of blood T cells in healthy people across ages. Notes on the study in general: Higher diversity, along with more naive CD4+ cells, distinguished long-lived donors from aged donors.

A second PCR of 7 to 11 cycles used a sample-barcoded 5' primer and a J-beta primer mix. TCRdb called the 5' RACE reads again in MiXCR, with one record for every CDR3 protein. The table lists some 1.5 million distinct CDR3 sequences, 28% of them singletons, with 7.7% in the top ten. The clonotype comes from a woman between 25 and 40 years old in good health. The rearrangement links TRBV7-3 to TRBJ1-1; D not certain. Sequences were obtained from blood. This CDR3 is CASSLFELNTEAFF. CDR3 sequence (DNA): TGTGCCAGCAGCTTGTTTGAGCTGAACACTGAAGCTTTCTTT.